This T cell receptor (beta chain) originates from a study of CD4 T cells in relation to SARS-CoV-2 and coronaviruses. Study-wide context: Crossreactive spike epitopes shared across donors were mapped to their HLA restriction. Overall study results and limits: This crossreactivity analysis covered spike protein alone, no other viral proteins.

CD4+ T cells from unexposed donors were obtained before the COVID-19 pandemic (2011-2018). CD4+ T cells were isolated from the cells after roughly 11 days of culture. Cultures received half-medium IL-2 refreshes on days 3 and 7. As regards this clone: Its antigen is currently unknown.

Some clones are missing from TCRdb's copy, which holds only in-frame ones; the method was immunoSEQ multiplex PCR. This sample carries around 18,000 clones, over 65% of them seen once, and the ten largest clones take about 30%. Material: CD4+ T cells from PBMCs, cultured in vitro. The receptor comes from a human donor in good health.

The CDR3 reads CASSLGPEGTDTQYF. CDR3 bases: TGTGCCAGCAGCTTAGGTCCCGAGGGCACAGATACGCAGTATTTT. The J gene is TRBJ2-3, the V gene TRBV7-3; D unresolved. The V gene's germline CDR1 is SGHTA and CDR2 FQGTGA. The V end lost 2 bases, the J end lost 1 base, and 10 bases lay between the germline ends. The CDR3 extends over 15 amino acids.